This passage covers 27 T cell receptor beta chains from one sample sequenced in a study of T-cell reconstitution after alpha-beta-depleted transplantation in children. Unique molecular identifiers were used to barcode this TCRbeta library. Each CDR3 protein gets one entry after TCRdb re-called the PCR reads with MiXCR. The sample shows roughly 400,000 distinct CDR3 sequences, over 20% of them seen only once. The starting material was PBMCs from the stem cell graft donor, obtained from the stem cell graft. Receptors were obtained from a human donor who donated a stem cell graft to a child with acute myeloid leukemia.

The sample holds a few counts of this clonotype. This chain uses TRBV5-1 with TRBJ2-2, with 7 bases identical to TRBD2. The CDR3 extends over 15 amino acids. V dropped 4 bases and J dropped 4; count of bases not matched to a gene: 7. Germline lookup yields CDR1 SGHRS and CDR2 YFSETQ. The CDR3 coding sequence is TGCGCCAGCAGCCCGCCGACTAGCAGCACCGGGGAGCTGTTTTTT. Translation: CASSPPTSSTGELFF.

This clonotype was picked up a small number of times. CDR3 amino acids: CASSSRRAGVQYF. The DNA of the CDR3 is TGTGCCAGCAGCTCCCGGAGGGCAGGGGTGCAGTATTTT. The chain uses TRBV7-2 and TRBJ2-3; possibly TRBD1 or TRBD2 for D (6 bases each). The CDR3 is 13 residues long. V was clipped by 4 bases and J by 11 bases, with 16 bases between them. Germline CDR1 SGHTA, CDR2 FQGNSA.

This clonotype is medium-sized (0.01 to 0.1%) within its sample. V and J are TRBV25-1 and TRBJ2-2, with D possibly being TRBD2 (5 bases). This CDR3 has 16 residues. The germline CDR1 and CDR2 sequences are MGHDK and SYGVNS. The V and J ends lost 3 bases and 1 base respectively, with 12 bases between them. The CDR3 protein is CASSDTVGENTGELFF. The CDR3 DNA reads TGTGCCAGCAGTGACACGGTCGGGGAGAACACCGGGGAGCTGTTTTTT.

The CDR3 DNA reads as TGTGCCAGCAGTTTTAGAAGACAGACAGATACGCAGTATTTT. It specifies CASSFRRQTDTQYF. The V gene is TRBV12-3 or TRBV12-4, the J gene TRBJ2-3, with a possible D match to TRBD1 (5 bases). The CDR3 length is 14 residues. With 3 bases removed from V and 3 bases from J, the gap between germline ends came to 10 bases.

This clonotype was seen at least ten times. V and J are TRBV15 and TRBJ2-1, with D possibly TRBD1 on 6 matching bases. Per germline, CDR1 LNHNV and CDR2 YYDKDF (reference sequence). The CDR3 covers 16 residues. Trimming cost V 0 bases and J 6 bases, with 15 bases left between them. The DNA for the CDR3 is TGTGCCACCAGCAGAGATGTTGGGACAAGCATCAATGAGCAGTTCTTC. It specifies CATSRDVGTSINEQFF. Supplemented by reference TRBV15 and TRBJ2-1, the full variable domain reads DAMVIQNPRYQVTQFGKPVTLSCSQTLNHNVMYWYQQKSSQAPKLLFHYYDKDFNNEADTPDNFQSRRPNTSFCFLDIRSPGLGDTAMYLCATSRDVGTSINEQFFGPGTRLTVL.

In its sample, this clonotype was seen a few times. This sequence joins TRBV20-1 and TRBJ1-2; D is ambiguous. V gave up 6 bases and J gave up 4 bases, with 12 bases separating them. This CDR3 is built from 12 residues. Germline CDR1 and CDR2: DFQATT and SNEGSKA (reference sequence). CDR3 DNA: TGCAGTGCCCTAGCCCGGCCCTATGGCTACACCTTC. Its protein is CSALARPYGYTF.

The table lists this clonotype with a few counts. This chain links TRBV28 with TRBJ2-3, with TRBD2 matching 7 bases. V gave up 5 bases and J gave up 0 bases; unmatched junction bases: 8. Germline CDR1 reads MDHEN; CDR2 reads SYDVKM. The CDR3 spans 16 residues. DNA for the CDR3: TGTGCCAGCAGTCTCGAAGGACTAGTTAGCACAGATACGCAGTATTTT. Protein sequence: CASSLEGLVSTDTQYF.

The chain couples TRBV5-1 to TRBJ2-2; D remains unclear. Trimming cost V 2 bases and J 4 bases, with 9 bases left between them. The CDR3 extends over 14 amino acids. CDR1 and CDR2 (germline): SGHRS, YFSETQ. The CDR3 DNA is TGCGCCAGCAGCTTCGCGACCGGCACCGGGGAGCTGTTTTTT. Protein product: CASSFATGTGELFF.

V gene TRBV4-2 combines with J gene TRBJ2-1; D may be TRBD1 or TRBD2 (5 bases each). Trimming cost V 0 bases and J 10 bases, with 16 bases left between them. Germline values: CDR1 LGHNA, CDR2 YNFKEQ. This CDR3 region has 15 residues. The CDR3 DNA sequence: TGTGCCAGCAGCCAAGAGGTTCGGGTTCGGGGCGAGCAGTTCTTC. This gives the protein CASSQEVRVRGEQFF.

The chain has TRBV9 and TRBJ2-1; 7 nucleotides line up with TRBD2. The germline V gene has CDR1 SGDLS and CDR2 YYNGEE. V lost 0 bases to trimming and J lost 5 bases; unmatched junction nucleotides: 2. CDR3 length equals 14 residues. The chain's CDR3 is CASSVDLADNEQFF. CDR3 DNA sequence: TGTGCCAGCAGCGTAGACCTAGCGGACAATGAGCAGTTCTTC.

There are a few counts of this clonotype. The rearrangement uses TRBV10-3 and TRBJ2-1; 7 positions match TRBD2. This CDR3 is 13 amino acids long. Germline CDR1 reads ENHRY; CDR2 reads SYGVKD. Trimming took 6 bases from V and 9 from J; bases not matched to a gene: 8. CDR3 sequence reads: CAIRDGGSVEQFF. The DNA for the CDR3 is TGTGCCATCAGAGATGGCGGGAGTGTTGAGCAGTTCTTC.

The chain couples TRBV25-1 to TRBJ2-5, with D possibly called TRBD1 or TRBD2 (5 bases each). This CDR3 contains 15 residues. Trimming removed 1 base from V and 0 bases from J, with 9 bases in between. Looked up from germline, CDR1 is MGHDK and CDR2 is SYGVNS. Written as DNA, the CDR3 is TGTGCCAGCAGTGAATCGTGGGGACACCAAGAGACCCAGTACTTC. Protein product: CASSESWGHQETQYF.

V usage is TRBV5-1 and J usage is TRBJ2-2; possibly TRBD1 for D (5 bases). Looked up from germline, CDR1 is SGHRS and CDR2 is YFSETQ. Trimming removed 0 bases from V and 2 bases from J, with 8 bases in between. The CDR3 has 15 amino acids. CDR3 amino acids: CASSLGQINTGELFF. The CDR3 bases are TGCGCCAGCAGCTTGGGACAGATAAACACCGGGGAGCTGTTTTTT.

The J gene is TRBJ2-1, the V gene TRBV4-1, with TRBD2 matching over 8 bases. Germline CDR1 reads MGHRA; CDR2 reads YSYEKL. The CDR3 is 19 amino acids. With V trimmed by 1 base and J by 5 bases, 16 bases remained unmatched. The DNA of the CDR3 is TGCGCCAGCAGCCAAGTTGGGGTAGCGGGATTCTCCCTTAACAATGAGCAGTTCTTC. It specifies CASSQVGVAGFSLNNEQFF.

This clonotype occurred many times. This rearrangement joins TRBV29-1 to TRBJ2-3; D call uncertain. V lost 5 bases to trimming and J lost 6 bases, with 6 bases between them. CDR3 length: 10 residues. The germline V gene encodes CDR1 SQVTM and CDR2 ANQGSEA. In nucleotides, the CDR3 is TGCAGCGTTCTGGTGGATACGCAGTATTTT. This codes for CSVLVDTQYF.

This clonotype occurred many times. This sequence joins TRBV9 and TRBJ2-1, with no clear D. Trimming removed 0 bases at V and 7 bases at J, with 11 bases between. CDR1 is SGDLS, CDR2 YYNGEE, per germline. This CDR3 contains 14 residues. The CDR3, as DNA: TGTGCCAGCAGCGTAGACGTATACGGGAATGAGCAGTTCTTC. Translated: CASSVDVYGNEQFF.

A single count supports this clonotype. This chain uses TRBV24-1 with TRBJ1-6; D call uncertain. Germline CDR1 is KGHDR and CDR2 is SFDVKD. V lost 2 bases and J 4 bases, leaving 8 bases between the germline ends. This CDR3 has 15 residues. CDR3 coding DNA: TGTGCCACCAGTGATTCTAACAATTATAATTCACCCCTCCACTTT. Protein product: CATSDSNNYNSPLHF.

V usage is TRBV28 and J usage is TRBJ2-3; D not resolved. Germline V gives CDR1 MDHEN, CDR2 SYDVKM. The CDR3 consists of 13 residues. V gave up 3 bases and J gave up 3 bases, with 7 bases separating them. The chain's CDR3 is CASSLAYTDTQYF. Written as DNA, the CDR3 is TGTGCCAGCAGTTTGGCTTATACAGATACGCAGTATTTT.

This chain's CDR3 is CASSLRREDNEQFF. The CDR3 nucleotides are TGTGCCAGCAGTTTAAGGCGGGAGGACAATGAGCAGTTCTTC. V gene TRBV12-3 or TRBV12-4 combines with J gene TRBJ2-1; 8 bases align to TRBD2. The CDR3 totals 14 residues. Trimming took 2 bases from V and 5 from J; bases not matched to a gene: 2.

The V call is TRBV6-1, the J call TRBJ1-6, with 10 nucleotides matching TRBD1. The CDR3 sequence is 16 residues long. J lost 9 bases, V lost 4 bases, and 9 bases had no gene match. Germline CDR1 MNHNS, CDR2 SASEGT. CDR3 loop: CASSGGTGVFGSPLHF. The CDR3, as DNA: TGTGCCAGCAGTGGGGGGACAGGGGTCTTTGGTTCACCCCTCCACTTT.

This rearrangement joins TRBV4-3 to TRBJ2-7, with D perhaps TRBD2 (6 bases). V was cut by 0 bases and J by 5 bases, with 11 bases left in between. CDR3 size: 14 residues. The V gene's germline CDR1 is LGHNA and CDR2 YSLEER. CDR3: CASSQDWREDEQYF. CDR3 in DNA: TGCGCCAGCAGCCAAGATTGGAGGGAGGACGAGCAGTACTTC.

In this sample, this clonotype turned up a few times. The rearrangement joins TRBV29-1 to TRBJ2-7; 8 nucleotides align to TRBD2. Germline lookup yields CDR1 SQVTM and CDR2 ANQGSEA. Germline trimming cut 5 bases from V and 6 bases from J; bases unmatched to any gene: 12. The CDR3 runs 14 residues. DNA of the CDR3: TGCAGCGTTCCGTCCGGGACTAGTCGCTCCGAGCAGTACTTC. This encodes CSVPSGTSRSEQYF.

This clonotype was counted many times. The chain links TRBV20-1 to TRBJ2-2; the match to TRBD2 covers 10 bases. CDR3 length: 19 amino acids. Germline CDR1 is DFQATT and CDR2 is SNEGSKA (reference sequence). The V segment lost 2 bases and the J segment 3 bases; nucleotides outside the gene matches: 15. For the CDR3, the DNA is TGCAGTGCTAGACGCGGGGGGCTAGCGGGAGCGCTGTACACCGGGGAGCTGTTTTTT. This encodes CSARRGGLAGALYTGELFF.

This chain links TRBV10-3 with TRBJ2-7, with a tentative D call TRBD2 (7 bases). Trimming pared 3 bases from V and 0 bases from J, leaving 21 bases between. The CDR3 covers 18 residues. Germline V gene data show CDR1 as ENHRY and CDR2 as SYGVKD. The DNA for the CDR3 is TGTGCCATCAGTGAAGGGGGGGTCCTGTACACAGACTCCTACGAGCAGTACTTC. Residues: CAISEGGVLYTDSYEQYF.

This clonotype was picked up many times. The rearrangement uses TRBV29-1 and TRBJ2-2; D unclear. The germline V and J ends were trimmed by 6 bases and 0 bases, with 8 bases remaining between them. The germline V gene encodes CDR1 SQVTM and CDR2 ANQGSEA. The CDR3 length is 13 residues. The CDR3 nucleotides read TGCAGCGTGGCCTGGGCGAACACCGGGGAGCTGTTTTTT. Protein sequence: CSVAWANTGELFF.

This chain connects TRBV9 to TRBJ2-1, with 10 bases fitting TRBD2. In germline, CDR1 is SGDLS, CDR2 YYNGEE. The J segment lost 6 bases and the V segment lost 6 bases, leaving 6 bases of the junction unmatched. There are 14 residues in the CDR3. For the CDR3, the DNA is TGTGCCAGCAACCCTAGCGGGAGACCCAATGAGCAGTTCTTC. Protein: CASNPSGRPNEQFF. Drawing the rest from reference TRBV9 and TRBJ2-1, the complete variable domain is DSGVTQTPKHLITATGQRVTLRCSPRSGDLSVYWYQQSLDQGLQFLIQYYNGEERAKGNILERFSAQQFPDLHSELNLSSLELGDSALYFCASNPSGRPNEQFFGPGTRLTVL.

Worth noting for this clonotype: This may stem from a read error, because a much larger clone lies one nucleotide away. The gene calls are TRBV12-3 or TRBV12-4 and TRBJ2-1; TRBD2 aligns across 13 bases. V gave up 6 bases and J gave up 15 bases; unmatched junction bases: 20. The CDR3 covers 17 residues. CDR3 residues: CASSIPGTSGKYNGRFF. CDR3 coding DNA: TGTGCCAGCAGCATCCCAGGGACTAGCGGGAAATACAATGGGCGGTTCTTC.